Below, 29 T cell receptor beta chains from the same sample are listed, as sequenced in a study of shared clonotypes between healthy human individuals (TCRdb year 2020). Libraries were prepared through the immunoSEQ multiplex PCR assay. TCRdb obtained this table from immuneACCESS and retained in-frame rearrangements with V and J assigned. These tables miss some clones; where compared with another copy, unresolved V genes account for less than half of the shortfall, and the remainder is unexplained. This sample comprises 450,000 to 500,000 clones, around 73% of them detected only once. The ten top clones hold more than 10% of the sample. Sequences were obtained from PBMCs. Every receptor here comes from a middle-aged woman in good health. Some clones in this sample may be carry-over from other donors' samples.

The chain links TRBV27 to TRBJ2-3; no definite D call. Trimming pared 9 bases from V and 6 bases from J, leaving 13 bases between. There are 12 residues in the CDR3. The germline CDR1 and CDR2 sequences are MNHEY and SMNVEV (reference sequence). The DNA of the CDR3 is TGTGCCAGTGGATATGGAGCGGATACGCAGTATTTT. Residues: CASGYGADTQYF.

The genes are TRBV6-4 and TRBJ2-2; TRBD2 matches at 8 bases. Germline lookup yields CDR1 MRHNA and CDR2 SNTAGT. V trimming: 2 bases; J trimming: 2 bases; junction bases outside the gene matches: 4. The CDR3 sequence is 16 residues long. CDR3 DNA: TGTGCCAGCAGTGACCGGGAGGGCCTAAACACCGGGGAGCTGTTTTTT. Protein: CASSDREGLNTGELFF.

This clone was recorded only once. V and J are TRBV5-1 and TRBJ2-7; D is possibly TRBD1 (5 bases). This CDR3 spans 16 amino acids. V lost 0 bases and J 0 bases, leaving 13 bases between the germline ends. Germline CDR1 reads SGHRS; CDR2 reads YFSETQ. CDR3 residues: CASSLVPVGASYEQYF. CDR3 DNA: TGCGCCAGCAGCTTGGTTCCGGTAGGGGCCTCCTACGAGCAGTACTTC.

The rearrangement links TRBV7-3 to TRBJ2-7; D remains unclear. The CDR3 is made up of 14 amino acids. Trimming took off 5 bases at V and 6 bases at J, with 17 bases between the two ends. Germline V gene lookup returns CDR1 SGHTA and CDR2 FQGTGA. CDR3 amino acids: CASSQVPTSTEQYF. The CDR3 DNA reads TGTGCCAGCAGCCAAGTCCCAACCTCCACCGAGCAGTACTTC.

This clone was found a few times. CDR3: CASSLRRGQETQYF. The CDR3 nucleotides read TGCGCCAGCAGCTTGAGGCGGGGCCAAGAGACCCAGTACTTC. The rearrangement links TRBV5-1 to TRBJ2-5; maybe TRBD2 (6 bases). V was trimmed by 1 base and J by 1 base, leaving 8 bases between them. CDR3 length: 14 residues. Germline CDR1 is SGHRS and CDR2 is YFSETQ.

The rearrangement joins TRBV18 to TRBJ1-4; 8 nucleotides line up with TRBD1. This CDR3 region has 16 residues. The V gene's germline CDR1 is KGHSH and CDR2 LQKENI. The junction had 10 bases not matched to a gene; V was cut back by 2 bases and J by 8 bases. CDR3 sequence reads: CASSPINGQGSEKLFF. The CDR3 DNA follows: TGTGCCAGCTCACCAATTAACGGACAGGGTTCGGAAAAACTGTTTTTT.

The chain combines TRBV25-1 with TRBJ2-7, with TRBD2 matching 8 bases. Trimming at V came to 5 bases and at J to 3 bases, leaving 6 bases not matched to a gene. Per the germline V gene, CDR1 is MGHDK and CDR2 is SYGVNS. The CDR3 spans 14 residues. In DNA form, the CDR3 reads TGTGCCAGCAGTCAAGCGGGAGATTTCTACGAGCAGTACTTC. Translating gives CASSQAGDFYEQYF.

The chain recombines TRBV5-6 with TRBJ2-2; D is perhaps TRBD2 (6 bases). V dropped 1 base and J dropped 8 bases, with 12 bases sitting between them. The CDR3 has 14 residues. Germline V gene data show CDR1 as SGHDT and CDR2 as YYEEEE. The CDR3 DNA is TGTGCCAGCAGCTTGCGCGGGGTACAAGGGGAGCTGTTTTTT. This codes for CASSLRGVQGELFF. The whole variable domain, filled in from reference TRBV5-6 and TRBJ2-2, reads DAGVTQSPTHLIKTRGQQVTLRCSPKSGHDTVSWYQQALGQGPQFIFQYYEEEERQRGNFPDRFSGHQFPNYSSELNVNALLLGDSALYLCASSLRGVQGELFFGEGSRLTVL.

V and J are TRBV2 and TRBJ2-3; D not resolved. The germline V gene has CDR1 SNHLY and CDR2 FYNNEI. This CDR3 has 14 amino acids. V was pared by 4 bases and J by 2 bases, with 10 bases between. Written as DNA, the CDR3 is TGTGCCAGCAGTGGGGAAGTCTACACAGATACGCAGTATTTT. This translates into CASSGEVYTDTQYF. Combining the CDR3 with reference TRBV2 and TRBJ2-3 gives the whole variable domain EPEVTQTPSHQVTQMGQEVILRCVPISNHLYFYWYRQILGQKVEFLVSFYNNEISEKSEIFDDQFSVERPDGSNFTLKIRSTKLEDSAMYFCASSGEVYTDTQYFGPGTRLTVL.

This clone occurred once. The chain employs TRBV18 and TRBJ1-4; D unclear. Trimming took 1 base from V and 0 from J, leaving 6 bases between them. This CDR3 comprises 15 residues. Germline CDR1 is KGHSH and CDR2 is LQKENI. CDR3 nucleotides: TGTGCCAGCTCACCACAAGATGCAACTAATGAAAAACTGTTTTTT. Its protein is CASSPQDATNEKLFF.

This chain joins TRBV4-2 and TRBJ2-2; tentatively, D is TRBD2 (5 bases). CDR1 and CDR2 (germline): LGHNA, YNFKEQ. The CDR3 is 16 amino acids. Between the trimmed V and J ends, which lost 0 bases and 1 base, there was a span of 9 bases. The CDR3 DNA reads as TGTGCCAGCAGCCAAGAGAACGGAGGGAACACCGGGGAGCTGTTTTTT. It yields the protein CASSQENGGNTGELFF.

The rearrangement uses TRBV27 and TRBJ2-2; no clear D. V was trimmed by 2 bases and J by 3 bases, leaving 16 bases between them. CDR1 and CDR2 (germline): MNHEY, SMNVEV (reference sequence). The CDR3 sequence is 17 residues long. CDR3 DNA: TGTGCCAGCAGTTTAGAGAGGTCCGGCGCGGACACCGGGGAGCTGTTTTTT. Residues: CASSLERSGADTGELFF.

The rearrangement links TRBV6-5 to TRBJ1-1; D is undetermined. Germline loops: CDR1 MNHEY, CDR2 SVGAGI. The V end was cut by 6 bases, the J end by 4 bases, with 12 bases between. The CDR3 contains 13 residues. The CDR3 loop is CASSRTRSTEAFF. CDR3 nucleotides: TGTGCCAGCAGCCGAACAAGATCCACTGAAGCTTTCTTT.

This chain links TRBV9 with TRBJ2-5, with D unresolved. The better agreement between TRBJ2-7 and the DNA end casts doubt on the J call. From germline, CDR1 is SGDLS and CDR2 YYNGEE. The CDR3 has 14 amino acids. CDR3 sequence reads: CASSVVVYSYEQYF. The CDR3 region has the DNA TGTGCCAGCAGCGTAGTGGTTTACTCCTACGAGCAGTACTTC.

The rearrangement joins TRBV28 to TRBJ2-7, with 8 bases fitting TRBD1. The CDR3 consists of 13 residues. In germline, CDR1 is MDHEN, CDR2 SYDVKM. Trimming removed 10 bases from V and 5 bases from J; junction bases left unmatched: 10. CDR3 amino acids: CATHQGAVDEQYF. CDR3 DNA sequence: TGTGCCACCCACCAGGGGGCAGTCGACGAGCAGTACTTC.

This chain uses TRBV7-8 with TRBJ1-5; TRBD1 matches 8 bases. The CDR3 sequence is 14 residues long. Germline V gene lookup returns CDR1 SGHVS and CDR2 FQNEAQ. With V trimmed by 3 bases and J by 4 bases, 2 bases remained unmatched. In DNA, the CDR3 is TGTGCCAGCAGCTTCGGACAGGGAAATCAGCCCCAGCATTTT. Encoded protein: CASSFGQGNQPQHF. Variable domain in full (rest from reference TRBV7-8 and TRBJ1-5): GAGVSQSPRYKVAKRGQDVALRCDPISGHVSLFWYQQALGQGPEFLTYFQNEAQLDKSGLPSDRFFAERPEGSVSTLKIQRTQQEDSAVYLCASSFGQGNQPQHFGDGTRLSIL.

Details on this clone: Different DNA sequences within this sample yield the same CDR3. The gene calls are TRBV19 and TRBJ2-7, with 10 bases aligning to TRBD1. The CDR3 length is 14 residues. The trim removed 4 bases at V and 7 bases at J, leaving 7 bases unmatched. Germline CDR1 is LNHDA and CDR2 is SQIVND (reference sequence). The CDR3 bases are TGTGCCAGTAGTACCCCCGGGACAGGGGTGGAGCAGTACTTC. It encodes CASSTPGTGVEQYF.

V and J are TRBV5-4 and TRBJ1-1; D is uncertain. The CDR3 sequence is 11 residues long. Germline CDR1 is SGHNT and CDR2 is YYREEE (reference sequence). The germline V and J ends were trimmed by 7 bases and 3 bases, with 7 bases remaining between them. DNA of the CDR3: TGTGCCAGCGGGGAGTACACTGAAGCTTTCTTT. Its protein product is CASGEYTEAFF.

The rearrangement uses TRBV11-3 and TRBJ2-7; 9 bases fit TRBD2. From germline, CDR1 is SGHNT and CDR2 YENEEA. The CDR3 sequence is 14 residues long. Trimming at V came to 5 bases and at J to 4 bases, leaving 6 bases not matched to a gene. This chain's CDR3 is CASSVSGRAYEQYF. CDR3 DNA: TGTGCCAGCAGCGTTAGCGGGAGAGCATACGAGCAGTACTTC.

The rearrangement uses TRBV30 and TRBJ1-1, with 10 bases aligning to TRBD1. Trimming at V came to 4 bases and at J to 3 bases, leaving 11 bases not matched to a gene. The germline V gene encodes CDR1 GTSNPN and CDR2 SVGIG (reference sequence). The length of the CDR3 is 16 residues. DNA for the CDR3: TGTGCCTGGAATCCCGGACAGGGGGTATGGGACACTGAAGCTTTCTTT. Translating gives CAWNPGQGVWDTEAFF.

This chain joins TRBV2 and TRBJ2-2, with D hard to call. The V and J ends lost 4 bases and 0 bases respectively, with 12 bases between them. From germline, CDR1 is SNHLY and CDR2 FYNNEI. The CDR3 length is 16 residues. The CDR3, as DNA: TGTGCCAGCAGTGGTAGAGTAGTAACGAACACCGGGGAGCTGTTTTTT. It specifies CASSGRVVTNTGELFF.

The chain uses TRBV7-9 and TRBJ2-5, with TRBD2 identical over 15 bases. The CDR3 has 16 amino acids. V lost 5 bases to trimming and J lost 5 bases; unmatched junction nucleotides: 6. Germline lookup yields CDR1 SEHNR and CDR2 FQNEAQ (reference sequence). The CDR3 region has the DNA TGTGCCAGCAGCCCGGGACTAGCGGGAGGAGTGGAGACCCAGTACTTC. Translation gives CASSPGLAGGVETQYF.

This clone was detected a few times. This CDR3 reads CAWALYGGRGETQYF. The CDR3 nucleotides read TGTGCCTGGGCCCTTTATGGCGGGAGAGGGGAGACCCAGTACTTC. J is TRBJ2-5 and V is TRBV30; 7 bases line up with TRBD2. With V trimmed by 5 bases and J by 5 bases, 14 bases remained unmatched. CDR3 length: 15 residues. The V gene's germline CDR1 is GTSNPN and CDR2 SVGIG (reference sequence).

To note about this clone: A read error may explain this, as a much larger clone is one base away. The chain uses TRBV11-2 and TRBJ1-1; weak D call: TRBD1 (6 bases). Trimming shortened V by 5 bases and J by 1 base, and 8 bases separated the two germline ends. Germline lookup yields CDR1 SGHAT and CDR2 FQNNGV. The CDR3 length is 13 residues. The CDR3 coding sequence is TGTGCCAGCAGCCCGACAGGGAACACTGAAGCTTTCTTT. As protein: CASSPTGNTEAFF.

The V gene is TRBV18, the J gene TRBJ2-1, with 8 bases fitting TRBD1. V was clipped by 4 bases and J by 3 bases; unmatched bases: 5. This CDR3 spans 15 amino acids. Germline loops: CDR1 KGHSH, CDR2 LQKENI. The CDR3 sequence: CASSRSTGGYNEQFF. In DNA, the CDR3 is TGTGCCAGCTCACGGTCCACAGGGGGCTACAATGAGCAGTTCTTC.

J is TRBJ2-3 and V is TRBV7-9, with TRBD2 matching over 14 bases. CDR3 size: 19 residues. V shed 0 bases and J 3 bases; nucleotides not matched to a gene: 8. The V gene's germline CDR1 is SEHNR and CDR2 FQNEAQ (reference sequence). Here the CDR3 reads CASSLAGTSGRRGTDTQYF. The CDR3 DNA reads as TGTGCCAGCAGCTTAGCGGGGACTAGCGGGAGAAGGGGGACAGATACGCAGTATTTT. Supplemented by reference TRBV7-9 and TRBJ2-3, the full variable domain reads DTGVSQNPRHKITKRGQNVTFRCDPISEHNRLYWYRQTLGQGPEFLTYFQNEAQLEKSRLLSDRFSAERPKGSFSTLEIQRTEQGDSAMYLCASSLAGTSGRRGTDTQYFGPGTRLTVL.

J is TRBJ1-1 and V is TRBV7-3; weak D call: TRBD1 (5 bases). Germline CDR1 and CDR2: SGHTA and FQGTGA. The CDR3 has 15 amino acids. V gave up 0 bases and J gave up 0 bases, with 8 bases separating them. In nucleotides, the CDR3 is TGTGCCAGCAGCTTAACGACAGACTTGAACACTGAAGCTTTCTTT. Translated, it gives CASSLTTDLNTEAFF.

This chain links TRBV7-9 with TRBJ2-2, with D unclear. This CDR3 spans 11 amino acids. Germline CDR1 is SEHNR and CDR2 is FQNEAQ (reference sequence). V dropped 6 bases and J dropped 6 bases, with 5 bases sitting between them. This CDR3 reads CASSPAGELFF. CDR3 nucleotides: TGTGCCAGCAGTCCCGCCGGGGAGCTGTTTTTT.

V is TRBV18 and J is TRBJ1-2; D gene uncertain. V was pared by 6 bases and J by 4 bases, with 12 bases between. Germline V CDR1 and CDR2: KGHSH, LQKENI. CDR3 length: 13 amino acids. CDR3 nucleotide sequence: TGTGCCAGCTCCGACGGACTCCTCTATGGCTACACCTTC. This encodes CASSDGLLYGYTF.